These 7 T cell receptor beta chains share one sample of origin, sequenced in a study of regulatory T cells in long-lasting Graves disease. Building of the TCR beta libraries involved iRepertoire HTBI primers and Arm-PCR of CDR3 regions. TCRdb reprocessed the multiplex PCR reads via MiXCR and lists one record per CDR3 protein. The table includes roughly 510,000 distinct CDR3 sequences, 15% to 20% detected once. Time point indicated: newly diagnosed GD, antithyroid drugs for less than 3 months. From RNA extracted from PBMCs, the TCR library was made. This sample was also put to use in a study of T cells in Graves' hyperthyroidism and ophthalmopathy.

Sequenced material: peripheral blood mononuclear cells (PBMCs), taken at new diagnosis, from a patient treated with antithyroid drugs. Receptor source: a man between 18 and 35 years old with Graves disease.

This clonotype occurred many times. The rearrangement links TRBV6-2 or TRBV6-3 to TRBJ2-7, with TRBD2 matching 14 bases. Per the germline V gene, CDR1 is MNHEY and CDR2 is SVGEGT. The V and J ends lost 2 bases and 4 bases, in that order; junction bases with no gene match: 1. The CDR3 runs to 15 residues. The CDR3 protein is CASSYGTSGRYEQYF. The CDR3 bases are TGTGCCAGCAGTTACGGGACTAGCGGGAGATACGAGCAGTACTTC.

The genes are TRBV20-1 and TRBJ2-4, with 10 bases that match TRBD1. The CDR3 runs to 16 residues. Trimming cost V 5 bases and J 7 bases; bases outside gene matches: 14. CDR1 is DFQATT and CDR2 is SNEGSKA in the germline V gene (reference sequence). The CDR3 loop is CSAPPLGTGVTNIQYF. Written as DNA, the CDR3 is TGCAGTGCTCCTCCCTTAGGGACAGGGGTAACGAACATTCAGTACTTC.

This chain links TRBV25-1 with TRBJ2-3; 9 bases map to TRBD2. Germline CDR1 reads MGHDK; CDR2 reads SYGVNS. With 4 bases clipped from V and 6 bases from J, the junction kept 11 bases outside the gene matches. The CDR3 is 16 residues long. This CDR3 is CASSAGAGGHTDTQYF. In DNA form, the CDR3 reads TGTGCCAGCAGTGCAGGCGCGGGAGGGCATACGGATACGCAGTATTTT.

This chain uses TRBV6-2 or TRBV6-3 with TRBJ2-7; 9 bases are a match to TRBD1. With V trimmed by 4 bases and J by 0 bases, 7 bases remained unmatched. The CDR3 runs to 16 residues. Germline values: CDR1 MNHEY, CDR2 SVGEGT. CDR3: CASSSPGTGSSYEQYF. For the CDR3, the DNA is TGTGCCAGCAGTTCCCCTGGGACAGGGTCCTCCTACGAGCAGTACTTC.

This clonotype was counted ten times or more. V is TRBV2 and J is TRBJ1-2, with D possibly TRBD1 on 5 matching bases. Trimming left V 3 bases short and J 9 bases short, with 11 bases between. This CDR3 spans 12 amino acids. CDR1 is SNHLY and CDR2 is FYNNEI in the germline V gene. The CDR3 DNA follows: TGTGCCAGCAGTGAGGGGTGGGGGAGCTACACCTTC. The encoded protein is CASSEGWGSYTF.

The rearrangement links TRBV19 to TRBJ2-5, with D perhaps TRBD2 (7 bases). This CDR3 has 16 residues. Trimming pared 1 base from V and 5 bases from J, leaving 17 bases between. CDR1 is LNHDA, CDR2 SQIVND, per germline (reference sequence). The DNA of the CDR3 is TGTGCCAGTAGTATAGCGGCGGGGGCGCGTTTGGAGACCCAGTACTTC. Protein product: CASSIAAGARLETQYF.

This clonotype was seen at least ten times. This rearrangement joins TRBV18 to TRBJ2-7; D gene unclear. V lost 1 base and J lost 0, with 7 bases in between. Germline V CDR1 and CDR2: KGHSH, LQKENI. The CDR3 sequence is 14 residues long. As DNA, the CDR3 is TGTGCCAGCTCACCACGGGGTCTCTCCTACGAGCAGTACTTC. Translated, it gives CASSPRGLSYEQYF.